This TCR beta chain came from a study of blood T cell repertoires in COVID-19. At the level of the study: Acute-phase and convalescent COVID-19 samples originated in the United States, Italy and Spain. PBMCs, B-cell-depleted T cells, or T cells were the source of the cDNA or gDNA that made up the material.

Categorization into cohorts depended on clinical history that participants reported. With 1 base clipped from V and 8 bases from J, the junction kept 13 bases outside the gene matches. Germline CDR1 reads LNHDA; CDR2 reads SQIVND (reference sequence). This CDR3 has 18 amino acids. Per the authors' pipeline: Reference gene primer amplification in the assay estimated nucleated cell counts. The method was immunoSEQ multiplex PCR; TCRdb's version includes in-frame clones alone and lacks a portion of them. The DNA was the basis for D and trimming; V, J and clone size are from that table. The profile shows around 250,000 clones, over 75% of them singletons.

The V call is TRBV19, the J call TRBJ2-1; TRBD2 agrees at 11 bases. Sample: PBMCs or T cells enriched from blood (not recorded which). The TCR sequence derives from a woman aged 45 to 65 with acute COVID-19. DNA for the CDR3: TGTGCCAGTAGTATAGGAGGACCCGGGACTAGCGGAATCGATGAGCAGTTCTTC. Translated: CASSIGGPGTSGIDEQFF.